This T cell receptor beta chain derives from a study of blood T cell repertoires in COVID-19. Study-wide context: The cDNA or gDNA used as material had been derived from T cells, B-cell-depleted T cells, or PBMCs.

The authors' processing: Amplification of reference gene primers was used by the study to estimate nucleated cell counts. TCRdb's copy holds only in-frame clones and misses some; the assay was immunoSEQ multiplex PCR. The V and J calls and clone size were taken over from that table, and D and trimming were inferred from the DNA. The repertoire has more than 300,000 clones, around nine tenths of them found once; the top ten carry approximately 3.5%. V was clipped by 3 bases and J by 2 bases; unmatched bases: 7. The CDR3 spans 16 residues. Per germline, CDR1 SGDLS and CDR2 YYNGEE. This chain connects TRBV9 to TRBJ2-5, with 10 nucleotides matching TRBD2. The receptor's source is a woman aged 18-29 years who had recovered from COVID-19. Sequencing was done on a sample of peripheral blood. The CDR3 loop is CASSARLAGRQETQYF. CDR3 bases: TGTGCCAGCAGCGCCCGACTAGCGGGTAGACAAGAGACCCAGTACTTC.